This T cell receptor beta chain was found in a study of T cell responses to AZD1222 COVID-19 vaccine. Findings and caveats of the study: None of the repertoires were sampled until the peak T cell response had passed. Spike-specific TCR breadth and depth grew following two AZD1222 doses. Among vaccine-associated CD4 TCRs, coverage spanned spike, with dominance at 160-218 and 743-854. The donors showed a predominance of white British ancestry and of females, with possible underestimation of clonal diversity.

As for this clone: As yet, its antigen is unknown.

The CDR3 runs 13 residues. V shed 6 bases and J shed 7 bases, with 12 bases lying between them. CDR1 and CDR2 (germline): MNHEY, SVGAGI. Assay used: immunoSEQ multiplex PCR; TCRdb lists only in-frame clones, some missing. Altogether about 140,000 clones are present, more than 80% being singletons, with the ten largest covering 0.91%. The starting material was peripheral blood, obtained on day 0 of MenACWY control vaccination. This chain joins TRBV6-5 and TRBJ1-4; tentative D call: TRBD1 (6 bases). The receptor comes from an adult in good health. CDR3 sequence reads: CASRQGMGEKLFF. CDR3 nucleotide sequence: TGTGCCAGCAGGCAGGGGATGGGTGAAAAACTGTTTTTT.